The 23 T cell receptor beta chains below were found in one sample sequenced in a study of high-grade serous ovarian cancer treatment subgroups. Tumor samples were obtained before definitive surgery or chemotherapy. Only in-frame clones appear in the TCRdb table, and some are missing; sequencing was by immunoSEQ multiplex PCR. The table lists roughly 29,000 clones, roughly four fifths of them singletons. Sequenced sample: tumor tissue. The receptors come from a human donor with high-grade serous ovarian cancer.

This chain joins TRBV11-2 and TRBJ2-2; tentatively, D is TRBD1 (5 bases). The CDR3 is made up of 13 amino acids. Germline V gives CDR1 SGHAT, CDR2 FQNNGV. Trimming cost V 4 bases and J 6 bases, with 9 bases left between them. CDR3 nucleotides: TGTGCCAGCAGCTACGACAGCCCCGGGGAGCTGTTTTTT. This gives the protein CASSYDSPGELFF. The variable domain in full, with the rest retrieved from reference TRBV11-2 and TRBJ2-2, is EAGVAQSPRYKIIEKRQSVAFWCNPISGHATLYWYQQILGQGPKLLIQFQNNGVVDDSQLPKDRFSAERLKGVDSTLKIQPAKLEDSAVYLCASSYDSPGELFFGEGSRLTVL.

The chain recombines TRBV27 with TRBJ2-7; D is perhaps TRBD1 or TRBD2 (5 bases each). Germline V gene sequence: CDR1 MNHEY, CDR2 SMNVEV (reference sequence). The CDR3 is made up of 15 amino acids. Trimming shortened V by 9 bases and J by 3 bases, and 21 bases separated the two germline ends. CDR3 nucleotides: TGTGCCAGTTCCCTAGCCCAGGGAAGTTACTACGAGCAGTACTTC. Translated: CASSLAQGSYYEQYF.

The chain carries TRBV5-1 and TRBJ1-1, with D possibly matching TRBD1 (5 bases). CDR3 size: 15 residues. The V gene lost 2 bases and the J gene lost 0 bases, with 11 bases spanning the gap. Germline V gene lookup returns CDR1 SGHRS and CDR2 YFSETQ. CDR3 DNA: TGCGCCAGCAGCTTACAGGCGGGGATGAACACTGAAGCTTTCTTT. Its protein product is CASSLQAGMNTEAFF.

The rearrangement uses TRBV7-8 and TRBJ2-1; 7 bases are shared with TRBD1. CDR3 length equals 16 residues. From germline, CDR1 is SGHVS and CDR2 FQNEAQ. V was pared by 5 bases and J by 10 bases, with 17 bases of the junction left unmatched. The CDR3 DNA follows: TGTGCCAGCAGCCGCACCGGACAGGCCTCCCCAGGGGAGCAGTTCTTC. It encodes CASSRTGQASPGEQFF. Drawing the rest from reference TRBV7-8 and TRBJ2-1, the complete variable domain is GAGVSQSPRYKVAKRGQDVALRCDPISGHVSLFWYQQALGQGPEFLTYFQNEAQLDKSGLPSDRFFAERPEGSVSTLKIQRTQQEDSAVYLCASSRTGQASPGEQFFGPGTRLTVL.

This clone was observed once. This chain links TRBV11-2 with TRBJ2-3; no clear D. V was cut by 8 bases and J by 8 bases, with 14 bases left in between. The CDR3 extends over 12 amino acids. Per the germline V gene, CDR1 is SGHAT and CDR2 is FQNNGV. The CDR3 nucleotides read TGTGCCAGCCTCGGGCCCGGAGTTACGCAGTATTTT. Amino acid sequence: CASLGPGVTQYF.

This clone was counted once. The chain combines TRBV7-9 with TRBJ1-2, with D unclear. The germline V gene has CDR1 SEHNR and CDR2 FQNEAQ (reference sequence). The CDR3 has 14 residues. Trimming removed 1 base from V and 1 base from J, with 7 bases in between. In DNA form, the CDR3 reads TGTGCCAGCAGCTTAGGGGTCAGTAACTATGGCTACACCTTC. It is translated as CASSLGVSNYGYTF.

The chain is built from TRBV19 and TRBJ2-4; D perhaps matches TRBD2 (6 bases). CDR3 length: 16 amino acids. Germline V gene data show CDR1 as LNHDA and CDR2 as SQIVND (reference sequence). The ends were cut back, 7 bases at V and 0 bases at J, with 16 bases in the middle. The CDR3 DNA is TGTGCCAGTACTACCGGCGGACTACTAGCCAAAAACATTCAGTACTTC. Residues: CASTTGGLLAKNIQYF. Drawing the rest from reference TRBV19 and TRBJ2-4, the complete variable domain is DGGITQSPKYLFRKEGQNVTLSCEQNLNHDAMYWYRQDPGQGLRLIYYSQIVNDFQKGDIAEGYSVSREKKESFPLTVTSAQKNPTAFYLCASTTGGLLAKNIQYFGAGTRLSVL.

The gene calls are TRBV6-5 and TRBJ2-7; 8 bases are shared with TRBD2. The CDR3 loop spans 14 amino acids. V shed 6 bases and J 7 bases; nucleotides not matched to a gene: 11. Germline CDR1 reads MNHEY; CDR2 reads SVGAGI. In DNA form, the CDR3 reads TGTGCCAGCAGCCTGCTAGCGGGTTCAGGGGAGCAGTACTTC. This sequence encodes CASSLLAGSGEQYF.

The chain employs TRBV28 and TRBJ2-6; no definite D call. Germline loops: CDR1 MDHEN, CDR2 SYDVKM. The V end lost 8 bases, the J end lost 0 bases, and 5 bases lay between the germline ends. The CDR3 is 13 amino acids. In DNA, the CDR3 is TGTGCCAGCCTCAACTCTGGGGCCAACGTCCTGACTTTC. Residues: CASLNSGANVLTF.

The genes are TRBV14 and TRBJ2-3; TRBD2 is a possible D gene (7 bases). Germline lookup yields CDR1 SGHDN and CDR2 FVKESK. With 6 bases removed from V and 4 bases from J, the gap between germline ends came to 17 bases. CDR3 length equals 15 residues. This CDR3 is CASSPEGGGSDTQYF. Here the CDR3 DNA reads TGTGCCAGCAGTCCTGAGGGGGGGGGCTCAGATACGCAGTATTTT.

The V call is TRBV28, the J call TRBJ2-2, with D possibly being TRBD1 (6 bases). CDR1 and CDR2 (germline): MDHEN, SYDVKM. This CDR3 is built from 15 residues. V lost 5 bases and J 1 base, leaving 11 bases between the germline ends. The CDR3 nucleotides read TGTGCCAGCAGTCCCCCGGGACAGAACACCGGGGAGCTGTTTTTT. Translated: CASSPPGQNTGELFF.

The chain is built from TRBV6-5 and TRBJ1-3; no clear D. Trimming removed 0 bases at V and 11 bases at J, with 11 bases between. This CDR3 is built from 13 residues. In germline, CDR1 is MNHEY, CDR2 SVGAGI. CDR3 in amino acids: CASSYSSGSAIYF. CDR3 nucleotide sequence: TGTGCCAGCAGTTACTCATCGGGATCGGCCATATATTTT.

This chain connects TRBV7-6 to TRBJ1-3; unclear D gene. CDR1 is SGHVS and CDR2 is FNYEAQ in the germline V gene. This CDR3 has 17 amino acids. V was trimmed by 2 bases and J by 5 bases, leaving 19 bases between them. This CDR3 is CASSLRTAGVGRNTIYF. The CDR3 DNA follows: TGTGCCAGCAGCTTACGAACCGCTGGTGTCGGCCGAAACACCATATATTTT. Combining the CDR3 with reference TRBV7-6 and TRBJ1-3 gives the whole variable domain GAGVSQSPRYKVTKRGQDVALRCDPISGHVSLYWYRQALGQGPEFLTYFNYEAQQDKSGLPNDRFSAERPEGSISTLTIQRTEQRDSAMYRCASSLRTAGVGRNTIYFGEGSWLTVV.

This clone was counted only a few times. V gene TRBV7-6 combines with J gene TRBJ1-2; D ambiguous. Trimming cost V 1 base and J 4 bases, with 16 bases left between them. This CDR3 has 16 residues. Germline CDR1 reads SGHVS; CDR2 reads FNYEAQ. The CDR3 DNA sequence: TGTGCCAGCAGCTTAGGCGGAGAGGGCCCCACCTATGGCTACACCTTC. As protein: CASSLGGEGPTYGYTF.

The chain has TRBV5-1 and TRBJ2-5; D is uncertain. Deletions cut 1 base from V and 1 base from J, with 8 bases between. This CDR3 has 14 residues. Germline CDR1 reads SGHRS; CDR2 reads YFSETQ. CDR3 loop: CASSLRAAQETQYF. The CDR3 DNA is TGCGCCAGCAGCTTGAGGGCAGCCCAAGAGACCCAGTACTTC.

The rearrangement links TRBV10-2 to TRBJ2-2; the match to TRBD1 covers 8 bases. The CDR3 loop spans 15 amino acids. The germline V gene has CDR1 WSHSY and CDR2 SAAADI. V lost 4 bases and J lost 0; bases outside the gene matches: 1. The CDR3 loop is CASSAGGANTGELFF. The CDR3 nucleotides are TGCGCCAGCAGTGCAGGGGGCGCGAACACCGGGGAGCTGTTTTTT.

The rearrangement links TRBV5-6 to TRBJ2-7; 7 positions agree with TRBD2. Germline V gene data show CDR1 as SGHDT and CDR2 as YYEEEE. V was clipped by 5 bases and J by 3 bases; unmatched bases: 5. The CDR3 loop spans 13 amino acids. DNA for the CDR3: TGTGCCAGCAGGAATACGGGGGGCTACGAGCAGTACTTC. Amino acids: CASRNTGGYEQYF.

This sequence joins TRBV6-1 and TRBJ2-2; 7 positions agree with TRBD1. The CDR3 covers 15 residues. The germline V gene encodes CDR1 MNHNS and CDR2 SASEGT. Trimming removed 6 bases from V and 5 bases from J; junction bases left unmatched: 9. Here the CDR3 DNA reads TGTGCCAGCAGCTGGGGACAGACCCAAACCGGGGAGCTGTTTTTT. Its protein product is CASSWGQTQTGELFF.

CDR3 in amino acids: CASSYSRDRLNGELFF. The CDR3 DNA sequence: TGTGCCAGCAGTTACTCGAGGGACAGGTTAAACGGGGAGCTGTTTTTT. The chain recombines TRBV6-5 with TRBJ2-2; 8 positions agree with TRBD1. Trimming took 0 bases from V and 7 from J; bases not matched to a gene: 7. The CDR3 totals 16 residues. The germline V gene has CDR1 MNHEY and CDR2 SVGAGI.

This sequence joins TRBV29-1 and TRBJ2-7; TRBD1 matches 7 bases. The germline CDR1 and CDR2 sequences are SQVTM and ANQGSEA. V dropped 7 bases and J dropped 5; count of bases not matched to a gene: 8. CDR3 length: 12 amino acids. In DNA form, the CDR3 reads TGCAGCGCAAGACAGGGTAACAACGAGCAGTACTTC. Residues: CSARQGNNEQYF.

The chain links TRBV27 to TRBJ1-5; D ambiguous. Germline assignment: CDR1 MNHEY and CDR2 SMNVEV (reference sequence). This CDR3 region has 14 residues. Between the trimmed V and J ends, which lost 3 bases and 4 bases, there was a span of 10 bases. The CDR3 spells CASSFRGSNQPQHF. DNA for the CDR3: TGTGCCAGCAGTTTCCGGGGTTCAAATCAGCCCCAGCATTTT.

This sequence joins TRBV27 and TRBJ1-4, with a tentative D call TRBD1 (6 bases). The CDR3 covers 14 residues. Germline CDR1 reads MNHEY; CDR2 reads SMNVEV (reference sequence). Trimming removed 3 bases from V and 7 bases from J, with 12 bases in between. CDR3 sequence (DNA): TGTGCCAGCAGTTTTAAGGGGGTGGGTGAAAAACTGTTTTTT. Amino acid sequence: CASSFKGVGEKLFF.

A single count supports this clone. The chain is built from TRBV6-5 and TRBJ1-2, with 9 bases matching TRBD1. This CDR3 spans 13 amino acids. With 6 bases clipped from V and 6 bases from J, the junction kept 5 bases outside the gene matches. Looked up from germline, CDR1 is MNHEY and CDR2 is SVGAGI. CDR3 loop: CASSSGTGNGYTF. CDR3 nucleotide sequence: TGTGCCAGCAGCTCCGGGACAGGGAATGGCTACACCTTC.